The following is a T cell receptor (beta chain) sequence with its context. Its antigen is unidentified. A junction end diverges from the germline sequence, so it may reflect a read error. The CDR3 spans 13 residues. Regarding the study as a whole: Tumor Treg TCRs overlapped most with tumor naive CD4+ cells. Tumor memory CD4+ T cell TCR gene usage clustered with blood and lymph node memory CD4+ cells and lymph node naive CD4+ cells.

After constant-region reverse-primer amplification, full-length variable regions underwent semi-nested PCR with Nested Universal Primer A. TCRdb processed the 5' RACE reads anew with MiXCR; each CDR3 protein has one entry. The sample has 8,000 or so distinct CDR3 sequences; about 65% are singletons. The receptor was derived from a female donor with breast cancer. The rearrangement uses TRBV12-3 or TRBV12-4 and TRBJ2-2; D could derive from TRBD1 or TRBD2 (5 bases each). The sequencing sample was made of tumor-infiltrating naive CD4+ T cells sorted from the breast tumor. The subset: naive CD4+ T cells, CD4+CD45RA+CD25-. The CDR3 sequence is CASSLKDTGERFF. As DNA, the CDR3 is TGTGCCAGCAGTTTAAAGGACACCGGGGAGCGGTTTTTT.